The T cell receptor beta chain described here comes from a study of preoperative IRX-2 immunotherapy in early breast cancer. Deletions cut 3 bases from V and 2 bases from J, with 12 bases between. Germline assignment: CDR1 SGDLS and CDR2 YYNGEE. The CDR3 consists of 15 residues. Clones were read by immunoSEQ multiplex PCR, and TCRdb kept only the in-frame ones, dropping some. The table shows tens of thousands of clones, with approximately 96% occurring only once. Treatment: preoperative locoregional IRX-2 cytokine immunotherapy. Samples came from a phase Ib trial of preoperative locoregional IRX-2 cytokine immunotherapy.

V gene TRBV9 combines with J gene TRBJ1-3; D is ambiguous. The sequence was collected from a human donor with breast cancer. Sequenced here: tumor tissue, sampled after IRX-2 immunotherapy. DNA for the CDR3: TGTGCCAGCAGCGCTGCCCACCCGACTGGAAACACCATATATTTT. This gives the protein CASSAAHPTGNTIYF.